This section outlines one T cell receptor (beta chain) sequence together with its context. The antigen remains unidentified. The data were obtained in a study of cytotoxic CD8 clonotypes in ibrutinib-treated CLL. General study points: Sampling of sustained-remission and progressing patients occurred at differing times. Clonality increased with ibrutinib response but returned toward baseline at progression. Under treatment, the uncommon public clonotypes either contracted or remained stable.

Germline V lookup: CDR1 SGHRS, CDR2 YFSETQ. The CDR3 spans 14 residues. The V gene lost 0 bases and the J gene lost 2 bases, with 8 bases spanning the gap. Sequencing was performed with immunoSEQ multiplex PCR; in TCRdb, only in-frame clones are kept and a portion is missing. Seen here are under 150,000 clones, around 84% observed once, and the top ten hold roughly 3.5%. The sequences come from PBMCs, collected after 24 months of ibrutinib treatment. This clonotype originated in a human donor with chronic lymphocytic leukemia. V is TRBV5-1 and J is TRBJ1-2, with no clear D. The CDR3: CASSLAFGNYGYTF. The CDR3 DNA is TGCGCCAGCAGCTTGGCCTTTGGGAACTATGGCTACACCTTC.